Each of the 23 T cell receptor beta chains below was sequenced from the same sample in a study of OX40 agonist ivuxolimab in advanced cancers. Using immunoSEQ multiplex PCR, the repertoire was profiled, and TCRdb retains in-frame clones only, with some absent. The data hold 50,000 or so clones, with roughly nine tenths observed a single time. The source was CD4+ or CD8+ T cells sorted from blood, collected in a trial of the OX40 agonist ivuxolimab. Receptors were obtained from an adult with an advanced solid tumor such as melanoma, head and neck, liver or kidney cancer.

This clone was counted once. The chain employs TRBV11-3 and TRBJ2-1; 8 nucleotides agree with TRBD2. The trim removed 4 bases at V and 1 base at J, leaving 3 bases unmatched. CDR1 and CDR2 from the germline V gene are SGHNT and YENEEA. The CDR3 extends over 15 amino acids. The CDR3 bases are TGTGCCAGCAGCTCCGTAGCGGGATCCTACAATGAGCAGTTCTTC. Residues: CASSSVAGSYNEQFF.

The sample holds one count of this clone. This chain joins TRBV6-6 and TRBJ2-5; 10 bases fit TRBD2. This CDR3 is 16 amino acids long. From germline, CDR1 is MNHNY and CDR2 SVGAGI (reference sequence). V dropped 4 bases and J dropped 5; count of bases not matched to a gene: 10. The CDR3 DNA reads TGTGCCAGCAGTTCTAAGCGGGAGGGCCGTTCGGAGACCCAGTACTTC. The encoded protein is CASSSKREGRSETQYF.

The chain couples TRBV27 to TRBJ2-7, with TRBD2 identical over 9 bases. The V and J ends lost 3 bases and 6 bases, in that order; junction bases with no gene match: 3. This CDR3 spans 13 amino acids. Germline lookup yields CDR1 MNHEY and CDR2 SMNVEV (reference sequence). CDR3 amino acids: CASSLSSGAEQYV. The CDR3 nucleotides read TGTGCCAGCAGTTTGTCTAGCGGGGCCGAGCAGTACGTC.

This sequence joins TRBV27 and TRBJ1-5, with D uncertain. The CDR3 is 13 residues long. Trimming pared 2 bases from V and 5 bases from J, leaving 7 bases between. The germline V gene has CDR1 MNHEY and CDR2 SMNVEV (reference sequence). The CDR3 spells CASSLDGDQPQHF. The CDR3 DNA reads TGTGCCAGCAGTTTAGACGGGGATCAGCCCCAGCATTTT.

The rearrangement links TRBV28 to TRBJ2-1, with a weak D call TRBD1 (5 bases). Germline CDR1 and CDR2: MDHEN and SYDVKM. The CDR3 totals 15 residues. V was pared by 3 bases and J by 0 bases, with 9 bases between. This CDR3 reads CASSLDTSSYNEQFF. The CDR3 DNA reads as TGTGCCAGCAGTTTGGACACGAGCTCCTACAATGAGCAGTTCTTC.

This clone has only a few counts. V is TRBV6-1 and J is TRBJ1-5; D unresolved. V was shortened by 3 bases and J by 7 bases, with 10 bases between the two germline ends. This CDR3 comprises 13 residues. Germline assignment: CDR1 MNHNS and CDR2 SASEGT. CDR3 region: CASSDAPRQPQHF. DNA of the CDR3: TGTGCCAGCAGTGACGCCCCGCGGCAGCCCCAGCATTTT.

The V gene is TRBV7-2, the J gene TRBJ2-6; no clear D gene. The length of the CDR3 is 16 residues. The V end was cut by 1 base, the J end by 1 base, with 8 bases between. Per the germline V gene, CDR1 is SGHTA and CDR2 is FQGNSA. The CDR3 bases are TGTGCCAGCAGCTTAGGTGATTTTTCTGGGGCCAACGTCCTGACTTTC. Amino acids: CASSLGDFSGANVLTF.

The V and J genes are TRBV7-9 and TRBJ2-7; D gene uncertain. The CDR3 extends over 12 amino acids. CDR1 SEHNR and CDR2 FQNEAQ come from the germline V gene (reference sequence). Trimming pared 3 bases from V and 4 bases from J, leaving 7 bases between. This CDR3 reads CASSFETYEQYF. CDR3 sequence (DNA): TGTGCCAGCAGCTTCGAAACGTACGAGCAGTACTTC. The entire variable domain, with the rest obtained from reference TRBV7-9 and TRBJ2-7, is as follows: DTGVSQNPRHKITKRGQNVTFRCDPISEHNRLYWYRQTLGQGPEFLTYFQNEAQLEKSRLLSDRFSAERPKGSFSTLEIQRTEQGDSAMYLCASSFETYEQYFGPGTRLTVT.

The sample holds one count of this clone. The chain is built from TRBV18 and TRBJ2-5; D might be TRBD1 or TRBD2, each matching 5 bases. V shed 2 bases and J shed 5 bases, with 24 bases lying between them. This CDR3 is built from 18 residues. CDR1 and CDR2 from the germline V gene are KGHSH and LQKENI. The CDR3 sequence is CASSPMGLGDHNSETQYF. Written as DNA, the CDR3 is TGTGCCAGCTCACCAATGGGGTTGGGGGATCATAATTCGGAGACCCAGTACTTC.

Details on this clone: This same CDR3 is encoded by further DNA sequences in the sample. The chain uses TRBV28 and TRBJ1-5; D gene unclear. There are 11 residues in the CDR3. Germline V gene sequence: CDR1 MDHEN, CDR2 SYDVKM. The V and J ends lost 2 bases and 6 bases respectively, with 2 bases between them. CDR3 DNA sequence: TGTGCCAGCAGTTTAGGTCAGCCCCAGCATTTT. It is translated as CASSLGQPQHF.

V and J are TRBV19 and TRBJ2-3; D might be TRBD1 (6 bases). In germline, CDR1 is LNHDA, CDR2 SQIVND (reference sequence). Trimming pared 10 bases from V and 0 bases from J, leaving 11 bases between. This CDR3 spans 13 amino acids. The CDR3 is CATMDSSTDTQYF. CDR3 DNA sequence: TGTGCCACTATGGACAGTAGCACAGATACGCAGTATTTT.

The chain is built from TRBV5-1 and TRBJ2-3; maybe TRBD2 (5 bases). The length of the CDR3 is 15 residues. V was pared by 3 bases and J by 1 base, with 12 bases between. Germline V gene lookup returns CDR1 SGHRS and CDR2 YFSETQ. DNA of the CDR3: TGCGCCAGCAGCTCGTTGACCGGGGGCACAGATACGCAGTATTTT. It translates to CASSSLTGGTDTQYF.

A single count supports this clone. This chain joins TRBV28 and TRBJ2-1, with D hard to call. The V end lost 5 bases, the J end lost 12 bases, and 11 bases lay between the germline ends. CDR3 length equals 11 residues. The germline CDR1 and CDR2 sequences are MDHEN and SYDVKM. This CDR3 is CASSKRPRQFF. The CDR3 DNA follows: TGTGCCAGCAGTAAACGTCCAAGGCAGTTCTTC. Combining the CDR3 with reference TRBV28 and TRBJ2-1 gives the whole variable domain DVKVTQSSRYLVKRTGEKVFLECVQDMDHENMFWYRQDPGLGLRLIYFSYDVKMKEKGDIPEGYSVSREKKERFSLILESASTNQTSMYLCASSKRPRQFFGPGTRLTVL.

J is TRBJ1-4 and V is TRBV21-1; whether TRBD1, the table's D call, matches the DNA was not checked. TRBV21-1 is given as a pseudogene. CDR3 length: 16 residues. The CDR3 coding sequence is TGTGCCAGCAGCAAAGCGCAAGGGCAGGGGGTTGAAAAACTGTTTTTT. Protein product: CASSKAQGQGVEKLFF.

The gene calls are TRBV4-3 and TRBJ2-1; 8 bases map to TRBD1. The CDR3 is 17 amino acids. The germline V gene encodes CDR1 LGHNA and CDR2 YSLEER. Trimming removed 6 bases from V and 4 bases from J; junction bases left unmatched: 14. The CDR3 DNA sequence: TGCGCCAGCAGGCCCCCTAACCGGGACAGGAGTTACAATGAGCAGTTCTTC. Translated: CASRPPNRDRSYNEQFF.

V is TRBV6-5 and J is TRBJ1-5; D gene uncertain. The V gene's germline CDR1 is MNHEY and CDR2 SVGAGI. V lost 4 bases and J 0 bases, leaving 10 bases between the germline ends. This CDR3 has 15 amino acids. The CDR3 reads CASSSNWLSNQPQHF. The CDR3 bases are TGTGCCAGCAGTTCCAACTGGCTTAGCAATCAGCCCCAGCATTTT.

The chain couples TRBV7-9 to TRBJ1-2; 8 nucleotides match TRBD1. This CDR3 is built from 16 residues. Looked up from germline, CDR1 is SEHNR and CDR2 is FQNEAQ (reference sequence). V was pared by 6 bases and J by 5 bases, with 14 bases of the junction left unmatched. The CDR3 DNA is TGTGCCAGCAGTAATCCGGACAGGGAATTTCAGTATGGCTACACCTTC. This sequence encodes CASSNPDREFQYGYTF.

The chain carries TRBV5-8 and TRBJ1-1; no definite D call. Germline loops: CDR1 SGHTS, CDR2 YDEGEE. This CDR3 is 17 amino acids long. Trimming stripped 0 bases from V and 3 bases from J, with 18 bases between. The CDR3 is CASSLGTGIDTDTEAFF. CDR3 bases: TGTGCCAGCAGCTTGGGAACGGGGATCGATACGGACACTGAAGCTTTCTTT.

The V gene is TRBV9, the J gene TRBJ2-3; 8 bases are a match to TRBD2. V was clipped by 10 bases and J by 3 bases; unmatched bases: 7. The CDR3 covers 13 residues. Germline loops: CDR1 SGDLS, CDR2 YYNGEE. The CDR3: CALSGNRTDTQYF. The DNA of the CDR3 is TGTGCCCTTAGCGGGAACCGAACAGATACGCAGTATTTT.

The CDR3 reads CASSYSSLAFKETQYF. The CDR3 nucleotides read TGTGCCAGCAGTTACTCATCTCTAGCATTCAAAGAGACCCAGTACTTC. This chain uses TRBV6-5 with TRBJ2-5, with D maybe TRBD2 (5 bases). The V and J ends lost 0 bases and 3 bases respectively, with 14 bases between them. This CDR3 region has 16 residues. Germline V lookup: CDR1 MNHEY, CDR2 SVGAGI.

This chain joins TRBV7-2 and TRBJ1-5; D gene uncertain. The V gene lost 0 bases and the J gene lost 5 bases, with 8 bases spanning the gap. Germline lookup yields CDR1 SGHTA and CDR2 FQGNSA. The CDR3 contains 14 residues. CDR3 sequence: CASSLAPQYQPQHF. The CDR3 DNA reads as TGTGCCAGCAGCTTAGCGCCACAGTATCAGCCCCAGCATTTT.

The chain uses TRBV29-1 and TRBJ1-2; 8 nucleotides agree with TRBD1. The V and J ends lost 7 bases and 4 bases, in that order; junction bases with no gene match: 5. The CDR3 totals 12 residues. Germline-derived CDR1 and CDR2 are SQVTM and ANQGSEA. The CDR3 nucleotides read TGCAGCGCCGACAGGGGTCTCTATGGCTACACCTTC. Protein product: CSADRGLYGYTF.

This chain joins TRBV9 and TRBJ1-2, with D hard to call. Germline CDR1 reads SGDLS; CDR2 reads YYNGEE. V lost 2 bases and J lost 4, with 21 bases in between. This CDR3 comprises 17 residues. CDR3 amino acids: CASSVKSYGIDSYGYTF. CDR3 coding DNA: TGTGCCAGCAGCGTCAAATCTTATGGGATCGACTCCTATGGCTACACCTTC.